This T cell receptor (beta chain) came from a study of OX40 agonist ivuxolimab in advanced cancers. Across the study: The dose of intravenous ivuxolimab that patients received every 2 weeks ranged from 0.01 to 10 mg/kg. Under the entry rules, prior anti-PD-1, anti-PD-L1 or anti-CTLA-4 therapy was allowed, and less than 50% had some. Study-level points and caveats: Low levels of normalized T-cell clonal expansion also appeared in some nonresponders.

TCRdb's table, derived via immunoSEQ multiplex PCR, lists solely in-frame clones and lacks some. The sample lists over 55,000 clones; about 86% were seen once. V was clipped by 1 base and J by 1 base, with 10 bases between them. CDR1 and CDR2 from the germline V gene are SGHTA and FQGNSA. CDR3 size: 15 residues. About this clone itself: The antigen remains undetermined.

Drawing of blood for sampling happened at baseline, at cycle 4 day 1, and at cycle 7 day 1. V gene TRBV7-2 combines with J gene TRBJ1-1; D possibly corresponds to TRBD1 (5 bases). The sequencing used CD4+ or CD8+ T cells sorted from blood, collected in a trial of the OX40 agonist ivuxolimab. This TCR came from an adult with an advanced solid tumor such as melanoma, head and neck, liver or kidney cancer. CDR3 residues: CASSLEGRANTEAFF. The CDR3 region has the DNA TGTGCCAGCAGCTTAGAGGGACGGGCGAACACTGAAGCTTTCTTT.